This TCR beta chain emerged from a study of blood T cell repertoires in COVID-19. Study information: Two negative PCRs, clearance, or symptom resolution characterized the recovered Cohort 3 donors.

Those who participated ranged in age from 18 to 89 years and resided in about two dozen US areas. Which cohort a participant joined came from the clinical history participants gave. Study processing details: From reference gene primer amplification, estimates of nucleated cell counts were derived. Clones were sequenced by immunoSEQ multiplex PCR, and TCRdb holds only the in-frame ones, with some missing. Clonal size and the V and J genes are those of that table, whereas D and trimming came from the DNA. Counted here are a few hundred thousand clones, over 75% occurring once; the ten biggest clones make up around 2%. Sample: PBMCs or T cells enriched from blood (not recorded which). The source of this sequence is a man aged 40-49 years in a cohort exposed to, infected with or recovered from COVID-19 (not recorded which).

The CDR3 loop is CASRQGTGGGNTIYF. The CDR3 coding sequence is TGTGCCAGCAGGCAGGGGACAGGGGGCGGAAACACCATATATTTT. J is TRBJ1-3 and V is TRBV2; 12 bases line up with TRBD1. V was clipped by 6 bases and J by 4 bases; unmatched bases: 4. The CDR3 runs 15 residues. The germline CDR1 and CDR2 sequences are SNHLY and FYNNEI.